This T cell receptor (beta chain) comes out of a study of T cell clonality in common variable immunodeficiency. Study observations and caveats: CVID subjects shared fewer TCRbeta clones than healthy controls did.

Clones were read by immunoSEQ multiplex PCR, and TCRdb kept only the in-frame ones, dropping some. The table records approximately 60,000 clones without singletons, the ten largest covering about 0.85%. The V gene lost 1 base and the J gene lost 4 bases, with 7 bases spanning the gap. The germline gives CDR1 SGHKS, CDR2 YYEKEE (reference sequence). This CDR3 has 13 amino acids. Many counts were recorded for this clone. Its antigen is as yet unknown. The read comes to an end 3 residues before the CDR3 does, leaving the germline J gene to fill in the end. Caucasian heritage predominated among both patients and controls.

The clonotype was recovered from a person aged 18 to 70 in good health. Material: peripheral blood mononuclear cells. The chain recombines TRBV5-5 with TRBJ2-3; TRBD1 is a possible D gene (5 bases). CDR3 sequence reads: CASSLRGPDTQYF. CDR3 DNA (partial): TGTGCCAGCAGCTTGAGGGGTCCAGATACG.